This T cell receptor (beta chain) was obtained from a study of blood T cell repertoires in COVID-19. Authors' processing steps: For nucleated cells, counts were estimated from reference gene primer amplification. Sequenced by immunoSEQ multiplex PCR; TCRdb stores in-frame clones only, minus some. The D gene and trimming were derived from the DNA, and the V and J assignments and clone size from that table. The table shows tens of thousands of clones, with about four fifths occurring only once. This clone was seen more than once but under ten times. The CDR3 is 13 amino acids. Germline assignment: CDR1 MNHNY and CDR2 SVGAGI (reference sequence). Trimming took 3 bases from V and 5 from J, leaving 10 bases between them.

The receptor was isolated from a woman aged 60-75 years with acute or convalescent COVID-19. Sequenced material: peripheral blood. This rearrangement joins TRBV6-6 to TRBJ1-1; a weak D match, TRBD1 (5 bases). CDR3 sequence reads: CASSYLDRTEAFF. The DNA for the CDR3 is TGTGCCAGCAGTTATCTCGACAGAACTGAAGCTTTCTTT.